This T cell receptor beta chain was sequenced during a study of cytomegalovirus exposure and HLA in healthy donors. Trimming took 4 bases from V and 2 from J; bases not matched to a gene: 7. Germline V lookup: CDR1 SNHLY, CDR2 FYNNEI. This CDR3 has 16 residues. Comment on this clone: What it binds is unknown.

The PCR was carried out with 60 Vbeta primers and 13 Jbeta primers. Clones were sequenced by immunoSEQ multiplex PCR, and TCRdb holds only the in-frame ones, with some missing. The data show roughly 100,000 clones, around 60% seen once. Findings and limits, study-wide: As was reported, the classifier diagnosed cytomegalovirus status with high specificity and sensitivity. A prior analysis recorded that most TCR beta V segments were productive about 90% or about 30% of the time. The study listed roughly 160 cytomegalovirus-associated TCR beta chains. Across donors, most TCRs were seen rarely, yet some public ones were widespread.

The chain recombines TRBV2 with TRBJ2-2; 7 positions agree with TRBD1. This receptor was obtained from a woman between 50 and 59 years old in good health and CMV-seronegative. The source material was PBMCs. CDR3 sequence: CASSVEGGYNTGELFF. CDR3 in DNA: TGTGCCAGCAGTGTTGAAGGGGGCTATAACACCGGGGAGCTGTTTTTT. The full variable domain, completed using reference TRBV2 and TRBJ2-2, is EPEVTQTPSHQVTQMGQEVILRCVPISNHLYFYWYRQILGQKVEFLVSFYNNEISEKSEIFDDQFSVERPDGSNFTLKIRSTKLEDSAMYFCASSVEGGYNTGELFFGEGSRLTVL.